This T cell receptor (beta chain) was documented in a study of T cell clonality in common variable immunodeficiency. The CDR3 has 13 residues. V was clipped by 6 bases and J by 1 base, with 9 bases between them. Germline lookup yields CDR1 ENHRY and CDR2 SYGVKD. This clone was observed at least ten times. With the read ending 3 residues before the CDR3 end, the germline J gene is used to fill in that end. The method was immunoSEQ multiplex PCR; TCRdb's version includes in-frame clones alone and lacks a portion of them. This sample has 55,000 or so clones and no singletons, with under 6.5% in the ten largest.

The sequence was collected from a person between 18 and 75 years old in good health. Material for sequencing was peripheral blood mononuclear cells. The chain links TRBV10-3 to TRBJ1-1, with D tentatively TRBD1 (5 bases). CDR3 amino acids: CAISGGGNTEAFF. The sequenced part of the CDR3 DNA is TGTGCCATCAGCGGGGGGGGGAACACTGAA.